These 28 T cell receptor beta chains came from one sample sequenced in a study of CD8+ T cells in alopecia areata. Lesional scalp punch biopsies and peripheral blood were collected from alopecia areata patients. As the sequencing template, cDNA was produced by extracting RNA and reverse transcribing it. The data were produced by immunoSEQ multiplex PCR, yet TCRdb's version contains in-frame clones alone and is incomplete. Here the sample spans over 15,000 clones, 60% being singletons. The sample taken for sequencing was skin. The receptors were gathered from a human donor with alopecia areata.

Here the CDR3 DNA reads TGCAGCGTTGAATTCGGCGGGAGGGCCTCCTACGAGCAGTACTTC. It encodes CSVEFGGRASYEQYF. The V and J genes are TRBV29-1 and TRBJ2-7, with 9 bases matching TRBD2. The CDR3 is made up of 15 amino acids. The V gene's germline CDR1 is SQVTM and CDR2 ANQGSEA. V lost 2 bases and J lost 0; bases outside the gene matches: 5.

This clone was seen more than once but under ten times. Other DNA sequences in the sample encode the same CDR3. J is TRBJ2-7 and V is TRBV6-1; 9 bases align to TRBD1. V lost 5 bases, J lost 1 base, and 3 bases stayed unmatched. Germline assignment: CDR1 MNHNS and CDR2 SASEGT. CDR3 length: 14 amino acids. This chain's CDR3 is CASSPGQGSYEQYF. CDR3 nucleotide sequence: TGTGCCAGCAGTCCCGGACAGGGGTCCTACGAGCAGTACTTC.

The genes are TRBV5-1 and TRBJ2-1; a possible D gene is TRBD2 (6 bases). The CDR3 is 14 residues long. Trimming took 1 base from V and 5 from J, leaving 10 bases between them. Germline CDR1 SGHRS, CDR2 YFSETQ. This CDR3 reads CASSLWGGDNEQFF. DNA for the CDR3: TGCGCCAGCAGCTTGTGGGGAGGTGACAATGAGCAGTTCTTC. Together with reference TRBV5-1 and TRBJ2-1, the CDR3 gives the full variable domain: KAGVTQTPRYLIKTRGQQVTLSCSPISGHRSVSWYQQTPGQGLQFLFEYFSETQRNKGNFPGRFSGRQFSNSRSEMNVSTLELGDSALYLCASSLWGGDNEQFFGPGTRLTVL.

The chain employs TRBV11-2 and TRBJ2-1, with a tentative D call TRBD1 (5 bases). The CDR3 covers 16 residues. Trimming removed 6 bases at V and 2 bases at J, with 17 bases between. Germline values: CDR1 SGHAT, CDR2 FQNNGV. The CDR3, as DNA: TGTGCCAGCAGAACTCCGCTCGGACATGCCTACAATGAGCAGTTCTTC. Its protein product is CASRTPLGHAYNEQFF.

The CDR3: CASGTEGGLWETQYF. CDR3 nucleotides: TGTGCCAGCGGAACCGAGGGGGGGCTGTGGGAGACCCAGTACTTC. The chain employs TRBV7-6 and TRBJ2-5; a weak D match, TRBD2 (7 bases). CDR1 is SGHVS, CDR2 FNYEAQ, per germline. CDR3 length: 15 amino acids. V was shortened by 8 bases and J by 5 bases, with 21 bases between the two germline ends. Drawing the rest from reference TRBV7-6 and TRBJ2-5, the complete variable domain is GAGVSQSPRYKVTKRGQDVALRCDPISGHVSLYWYRQALGQGPEFLTYFNYEAQQDKSGLPNDRFSAERPEGSISTLTIQRTEQRDSAMYRCASGTEGGLWETQYFGPGTRLLVL.

This sequence joins TRBV7-2 and TRBJ1-1; no firm D call. Germline V gene lookup returns CDR1 SGHTA and CDR2 FQGNSA. V was shortened by 5 bases and J by 3 bases, with 13 bases between the two germline ends. CDR3 length: 14 amino acids. CDR3 coding DNA: TGTGCCAGCAGCCCCGGAGGGTTACACACTGAAGCTTTCTTT. It codes for CASSPGGLHTEAFF.

The V gene is TRBV28, the J gene TRBJ2-4; D remains ambiguous. Germline loops: CDR1 MDHEN, CDR2 SYDVKM. The CDR3 covers 17 residues. V was trimmed by 3 bases and J by 1 base, leaving 16 bases between them. The CDR3 bases are TGTGCCAGCAGTTTGTATTCCTCGGGCGCCGCCAAAAACATTCAGTACTTC. Protein sequence: CASSLYSSGAAKNIQYF.

This sequence joins TRBV4-1 and TRBJ2-1; D possibly corresponds to TRBD1 (6 bases). CDR3 size: 18 residues. Trimming took 0 bases from V and 4 from J, leaving 19 bases between them. CDR1 is MGHRA and CDR2 is YSYEKL in the germline V gene. CDR3 residues: CASSQDLGQPPVYNEQFF. CDR3 DNA sequence: TGCGCCAGCAGCCAAGATCTAGGACAGCCCCCGGTTTACAATGAGCAGTTCTTC.

The V gene is TRBV7-9, the J gene TRBJ2-1; unclear D gene. From germline, CDR1 is SEHNR and CDR2 FQNEAQ (reference sequence). The CDR3 loop spans 15 amino acids. The ends were cut back, 3 bases at V and 6 bases at J, with 15 bases in the middle. CDR3 bases: TGTGCCAGCAGCTTTCCCTTGGCACCGGGCAATGAGCAGTTCTTC. As protein: CASSFPLAPGNEQFF.

The V and J genes are TRBV4-1 and TRBJ2-7; TRBD2 is a possible D gene (5 bases). This CDR3 is built from 14 residues. Trimming removed 3 bases at V and 3 bases at J, with 12 bases between. Per germline, CDR1 MGHRA and CDR2 YSYEKL. Written as DNA, the CDR3 is TGCGCCAGCAGCCAGGGCGAGGGAAGCTACGAGCAGTACTTC. It codes for CASSQGEGSYEQYF.

This clone is termed medium-sized. This chain uses TRBV7-8 with TRBJ2-1; D is perhaps TRBD1 or TRBD2 (5 bases each). Trimming removed 4 bases from V and 4 bases from J, with 14 bases in between. Germline loops: CDR1 SGHVS, CDR2 FQNEAQ. This CDR3 has 15 residues. CDR3 nucleotide sequence: TGTGCCAGCAGCTCGACCGGGACCACTTACAATGAGCAGTTCTTC. Amino acids: CASSSTGTTYNEQFF.

This clone was counted only a few times. This chain uses TRBV30 with TRBJ2-7, with no clear D. Germline V gives CDR1 GTSNPN, CDR2 SVGIG (reference sequence). The CDR3 sequence is 11 residues long. V lost 4 bases and J lost 0, with 4 bases in between. The chain's CDR3 is CAWTDSYEQYF. CDR3 coding DNA: TGTGCCTGGACGGACTCCTACGAGCAGTACTTC.

This clone was recorded only once. The J gene is TRBJ2-5, the V gene TRBV6-5; D is ambiguous. Germline V gene data show CDR1 as MNHEY and CDR2 as SVGAGI. The CDR3 has 11 amino acids. The V gene lost 8 bases and the J gene lost 4 bases, with 8 bases spanning the gap. The chain's CDR3 is CASAYGETQYF. CDR3 nucleotide sequence: TGTGCCAGCGCCTACGGAGAGACCCAGTACTTC.

The J gene is TRBJ2-5, the V gene TRBV5-1; 9 nucleotides match TRBD1. Looked up from germline, CDR1 is SGHRS and CDR2 is YFSETQ. Trimming took 0 bases from V and 1 from J; bases not matched to a gene: 1. The CDR3 covers 15 residues. The CDR3 reads CASSLGGQGQETQYF. Written as DNA, the CDR3 is TGCGCCAGCAGCTTGGGGGGACAGGGCCAAGAGACCCAGTACTTC.

The chain combines TRBV7-8 with TRBJ1-5, with TRBD1 matching over 9 bases. The V segment lost 5 bases and the J segment 6 bases; nucleotides outside the gene matches: 14. The CDR3 is 17 amino acids. CDR1 is SGHVS and CDR2 is FQNEAQ in the germline V gene. The CDR3, as DNA: TGTGCCAGCAGCCAGAATAGGGGCGGGACAGGGCTTCAGCCCCAGCATTTT. It is translated as CASSQNRGGTGLQPQHF.

This clone was detected only a few times. V usage is TRBV19 and J usage is TRBJ1-5, with D uncertain. Germline V gene lookup returns CDR1 LNHDA and CDR2 SQIVND (reference sequence). CDR3 length: 12 amino acids. V was trimmed by 7 bases and J by 6 bases, leaving 10 bases between them. CDR3 amino acids: CASTSTSQPQHF. The CDR3 DNA sequence: TGTGCCAGTACCTCTACCTCTCAGCCCCAGCATTTT.

Comment on this clone: The junction does not match germline at one end; this may be a read error. The rearrangement joins TRBV14 to TRBJ2-7; weak D call: TRBD1 (5 bases). Germline V gives CDR1 SGHDN, CDR2 FVKESK. The length of the CDR3 is 13 residues. DNA for the CDR3: TGCGCCAGCAGCCAAGGGGTTGCCTACGAGCAGTACTTC. Its protein is CASSQGVAYEQYF.

The chain links TRBV18 to TRBJ2-1, with a possible D match to TRBD1 (5 bases). The CDR3 extends over 18 amino acids. CDR1 is KGHSH and CDR2 is LQKENI in the germline V gene. Deletions cut 6 bases from V and 4 bases from J, with 25 bases between. For the CDR3, the DNA is TGTGCCAGCTCTCCGTTGCATCTATACCAGGGTAGTTACAATGAGCAGTTCTTC. Amino acids: CASSPLHLYQGSYNEQFF.

This chain uses TRBV7-9 with TRBJ1-2; TRBD1 is a possible D gene (5 bases). V was shortened by 5 bases and J by 4 bases, with 23 bases between the two germline ends. Germline CDR1 SEHNR, CDR2 FQNEAQ (reference sequence). This CDR3 is built from 17 residues. Here the CDR3 DNA reads TGTGCCAGCAGCCTAGAAGGCCGGGGCAAGAGGTCCTATGGCTACACCTTC. It is translated as CASSLEGRGKRSYGYTF.

The chain joins TRBV6-1 to TRBJ1-5; 9 nucleotides match TRBD1. Losses at the gene ends were 3 bases for V and 0 bases for J; bases not matched to a gene: 15. This CDR3 comprises 20 residues. Germline CDR1 is MNHNS and CDR2 is SASEGT. The CDR3 DNA reads TGTGCCAGCAGTGAGCCGACAGGGGGTAGGAGGGGCGATAGCAATCAGCCCCAGCATTTT. Its protein is CASSEPTGGRRGDSNQPQHF.

Comment on this clone: The junction and the germline gene differ at one end; a read error may be behind it. The chain recombines TRBV7-7 with TRBJ2-7; D may be TRBD2 (6 bases). This CDR3 has 15 residues. Per the germline V gene, CDR1 is SSHAT and CDR2 is FNYEAQ (reference sequence). CDR3 sequence reads: CASSAAGTPNSEQYF. CDR3 nucleotide sequence: TGTGCTAGCAGCGCCGCCGGGACTCCGAATTCGGAGCAGTACTTC.

This clone is medium-sized within its sample. In DNA form, the CDR3 reads TGTGCCAGCAGCCCCCCCCTCCGGCTAGTGATCGATGAGCAGTTCTTC. Its translation: CASSPPLRLVIDEQFF. This chain links TRBV7-9 with TRBJ2-1; D remains ambiguous. This CDR3 has 16 residues. V gave up 5 bases and J gave up 8 bases, with 22 bases separating them. Germline loops: CDR1 SEHNR, CDR2 FQNEAQ (reference sequence).

The rearrangement joins TRBV13 to TRBJ2-5; D may be TRBD2 (5 bases). The assigned J gene may be wrong: the sequence end matches TRBJ2-7 better. Germline V gene data show CDR1 as PRHDT and CDR2 as FYEKMQ (reference sequence). This CDR3 contains 13 residues. The CDR3 sequence is CASSPRRAREQYF. DNA for the CDR3: TGTGCCAGCAGCCCCAGGCGGGCGCGCGAGCAGTACTTC.

J is TRBJ2-7 and V is TRBV11-2, with D perhaps matching TRBD2 (6 bases). CDR3 length equals 13 residues. Trimming removed 7 bases from V and 1 base from J, with 11 bases in between. In germline, CDR1 is SGHAT, CDR2 FQNNGV. CDR3 sequence: CASTWRGSYEQYF. The CDR3 DNA reads TGTGCCAGCACCTGGAGGGGATCCTACGAGCAGTACTTC. Together with reference TRBV11-2 and TRBJ2-7, the CDR3 gives the full variable domain: EAGVAQSPRYKIIEKRQSVAFWCNPISGHATLYWYQQILGQGPKLLIQFQNNGVVDDSQLPKDRFSAERLKGVDSTLKIQPAKLEDSAVYLCASTWRGSYEQYFGPGTRLTVT.

The chain recombines TRBV9 with TRBJ2-1, with D possibly TRBD2 on 5 matching bases. The ends were cut back, 3 bases at V and 0 bases at J, with 10 bases in the middle. This CDR3 region has 15 residues. Germline V gene sequence: CDR1 SGDLS, CDR2 YYNGEE. CDR3 bases: TGTGCCAGCAGCGCCGGACTGAGCTCCTACAATGAGCAGTTCTTC. It encodes CASSAGLSSYNEQFF. The whole variable domain, filled in from reference TRBV9 and TRBJ2-1, reads DSGVTQTPKHLITATGQRVTLRCSPRSGDLSVYWYQQSLDQGLQFLIQYYNGEERAKGNILERFSAQQFPDLHSELNLSSLELGDSALYFCASSAGLSSYNEQFFGPGTRLTVL.

V usage is TRBV6-1 and J usage is TRBJ2-1; no firm D call. Germline CDR1 reads MNHNS; CDR2 reads SASEGT. The CDR3 sequence is 12 residues long. The V and J ends lost 6 bases and 15 bases respectively, with 18 bases between them. CDR3 amino acids: CASSVGEKLTFF. CDR3 in DNA: TGTGCCAGCAGCGTTGGGGAAAAACTTACGTTCTTC.

This chain links TRBV6-6 with TRBJ1-1, with D unclear. V was shortened by 6 bases and J by 10 bases, with 15 bases between the two germline ends. CDR3 length: 12 amino acids. The V gene's germline CDR1 is MNHNY and CDR2 SVGAGI (reference sequence). The DNA of the CDR3 is TGTGCCAGCAGCCCCCGAGAGGACCGAGCTTTCTTT. Translating it yields CASSPREDRAFF.

V gene TRBV27 combines with J gene TRBJ2-1; tentatively, D is TRBD2 (5 bases). This CDR3 has 16 residues. V was trimmed by 3 bases and J by 7 bases, leaving 19 bases between them. CDR1 MNHEY and CDR2 SMNVEV come from the germline V gene (reference sequence). CDR3 loop: CASSFVTLPGLNEQFF. The CDR3 DNA reads as TGTGCCAGCAGTTTTGTGACACTCCCGGGGTTGAATGAGCAGTTCTTC.